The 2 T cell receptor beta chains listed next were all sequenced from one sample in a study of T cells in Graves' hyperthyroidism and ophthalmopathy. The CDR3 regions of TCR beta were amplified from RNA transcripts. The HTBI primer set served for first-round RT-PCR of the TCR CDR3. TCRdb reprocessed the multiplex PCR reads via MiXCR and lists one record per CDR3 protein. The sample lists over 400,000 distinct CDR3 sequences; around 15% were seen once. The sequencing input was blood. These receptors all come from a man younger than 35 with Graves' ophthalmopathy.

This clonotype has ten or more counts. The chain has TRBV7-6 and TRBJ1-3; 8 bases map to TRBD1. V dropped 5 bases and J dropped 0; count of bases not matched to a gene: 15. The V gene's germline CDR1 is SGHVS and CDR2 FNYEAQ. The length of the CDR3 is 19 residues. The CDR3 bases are TGTGCCAGCAGCATCGACAGGGGTGCTCTCTTGCCCTCTGGAAACACCATATATTTT. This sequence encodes CASSIDRGALLPSGNTIYF.

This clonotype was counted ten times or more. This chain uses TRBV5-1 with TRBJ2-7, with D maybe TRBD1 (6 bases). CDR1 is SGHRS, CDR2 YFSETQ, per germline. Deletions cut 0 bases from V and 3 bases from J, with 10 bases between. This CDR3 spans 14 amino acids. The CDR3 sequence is CASSLAGQFYEQYF. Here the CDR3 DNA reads TGCGCCAGCAGCTTGGCAGGACAGTTCTACGAGCAGTACTTC.